The text below deals with one T cell receptor (beta chain). These data belong to a study of glioma-infiltrating T cells. Overall study: Dexamethasone exposure before glioma surgery was limited to six or fewer days.

Germline CDR1 MGHRA, CDR2 YSYEKL. The CDR3 covers 13 residues. Losses at the gene ends were 11 bases for V and 6 bases for J; bases not matched to a gene: 9. Amplification of TCR alpha and beta CDR3 regions from RNA used iRepertoire nested multiplex PCR. Input was roughly 85-400 ng of tissue mRNA or PBMC total RNA. In TCRdb, the multiplex PCR reads were re-called with MiXCR into one record per CDR3 protein. The sample yields around 390,000 distinct CDR3 sequences, about two fifths seen once. Sequencing input: glioma tissue, nonneoplastic brain tissue, or PBMCs (not recorded which). The TCR comes from a human donor with low-grade glioma or glioblastoma, undergoing nonglioma brain surgery, or in good health (not recorded which). The chain has TRBV4-1 and TRBJ1-1; 10 bases fit TRBD1. In DNA, the CDR3 is TGCGCCTCCCTGACAGGGGGCATCGCTGAAGCTTTCTTT. Translating gives CASLTGGIAEAFF.